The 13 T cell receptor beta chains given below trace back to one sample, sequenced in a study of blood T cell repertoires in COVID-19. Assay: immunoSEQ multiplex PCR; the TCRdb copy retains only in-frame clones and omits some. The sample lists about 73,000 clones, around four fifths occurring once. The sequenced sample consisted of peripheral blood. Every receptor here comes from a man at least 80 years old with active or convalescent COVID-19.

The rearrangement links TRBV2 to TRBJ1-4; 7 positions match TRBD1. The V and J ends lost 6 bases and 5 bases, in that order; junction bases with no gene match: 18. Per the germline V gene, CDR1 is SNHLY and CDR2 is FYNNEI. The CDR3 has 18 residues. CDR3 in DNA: TGTGCCAGCAGGGAATACTATAGTGGGACAGACGCAAATGAAAAACTGTTTTTT. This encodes CASREYYSGTDANEKLFF. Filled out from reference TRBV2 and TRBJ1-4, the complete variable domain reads EPEVTQTPSHQVTQMGQEVILRCVPISNHLYFYWYRQILGQKVEFLVSFYNNEISEKSEIFDDQFSVERPDGSNFTLKIRSTKLEDSAMYFCASREYYSGTDANEKLFFGSGTQLSVL.

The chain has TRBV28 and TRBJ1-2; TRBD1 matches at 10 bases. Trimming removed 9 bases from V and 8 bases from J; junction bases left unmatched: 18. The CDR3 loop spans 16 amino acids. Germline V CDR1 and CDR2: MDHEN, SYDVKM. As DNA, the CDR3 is TGTGCCAGTCACCCCACCCGGGACAGGGGTTGGAGGGGCTACACCTTC. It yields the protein CASHPTRDRGWRGYTF.

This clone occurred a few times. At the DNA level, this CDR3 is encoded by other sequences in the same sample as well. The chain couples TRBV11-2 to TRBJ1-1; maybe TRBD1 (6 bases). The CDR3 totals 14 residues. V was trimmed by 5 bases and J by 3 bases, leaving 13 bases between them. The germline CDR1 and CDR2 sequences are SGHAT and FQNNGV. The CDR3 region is CASSQGQSYTEAFF. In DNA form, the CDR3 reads TGTGCCAGCAGCCAAGGACAGTCTTACACTGAAGCTTTCTTT.

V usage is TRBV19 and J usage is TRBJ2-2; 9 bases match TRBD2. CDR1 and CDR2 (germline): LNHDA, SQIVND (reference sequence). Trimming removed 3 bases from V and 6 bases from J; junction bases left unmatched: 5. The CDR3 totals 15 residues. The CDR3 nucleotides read TGTGCCAGTAGTATTGGCGGGGGGGCGGCCGGGGAGCTGTTTTTT. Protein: CASSIGGGAAGELFF.

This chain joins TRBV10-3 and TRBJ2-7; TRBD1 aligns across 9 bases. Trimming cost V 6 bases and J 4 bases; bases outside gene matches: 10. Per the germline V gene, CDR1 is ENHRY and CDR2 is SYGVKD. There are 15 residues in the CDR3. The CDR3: CAISGTGSIGYEQYF. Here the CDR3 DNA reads TGTGCCATCAGCGGGACAGGGTCGATCGGGTACGAGCAGTACTTC.

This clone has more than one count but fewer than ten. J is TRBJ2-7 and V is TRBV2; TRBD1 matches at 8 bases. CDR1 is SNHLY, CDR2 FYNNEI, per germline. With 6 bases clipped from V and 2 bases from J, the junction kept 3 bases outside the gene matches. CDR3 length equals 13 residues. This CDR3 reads CASRGQGAYEQYF. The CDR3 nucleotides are TGTGCCAGCAGAGGACAGGGTGCCTACGAGCAGTACTTC.

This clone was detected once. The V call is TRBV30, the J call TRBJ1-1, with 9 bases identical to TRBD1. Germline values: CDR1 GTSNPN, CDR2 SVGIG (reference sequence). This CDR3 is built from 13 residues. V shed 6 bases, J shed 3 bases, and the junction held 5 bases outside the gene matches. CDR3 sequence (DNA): TGTGCCTGCTTATGGACAGGGGACACTGAAGCTTTCTTT. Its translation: CACLWTGDTEAFF.

The CDR3 DNA is TGTGCCAGCAGCTTGTTAACCCGGGCAGATACGCAGTATTTT. Residues: CASSLLTRADTQYF. V usage is TRBV5-5 and J usage is TRBJ2-3, with no clear D. The germline V gene has CDR1 SGHKS and CDR2 YYEKEE (reference sequence). This CDR3 spans 14 amino acids. Trimming removed 1 base at V and 4 bases at J, with 10 bases between.

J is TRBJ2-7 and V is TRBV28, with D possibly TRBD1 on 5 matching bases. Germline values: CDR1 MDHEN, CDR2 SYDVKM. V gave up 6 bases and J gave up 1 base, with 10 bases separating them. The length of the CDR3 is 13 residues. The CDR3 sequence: CASSGHRSYEQYF. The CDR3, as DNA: TGTGCCAGCAGCGGACACAGATCCTACGAGCAGTACTTC.

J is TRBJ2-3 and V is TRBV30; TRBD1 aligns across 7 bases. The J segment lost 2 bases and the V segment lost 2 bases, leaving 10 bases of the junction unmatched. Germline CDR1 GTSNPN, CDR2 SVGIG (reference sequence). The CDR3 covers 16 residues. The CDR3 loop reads CAWSPRTGVSTDTQYF. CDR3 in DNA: TGTGCCTGGAGTCCAAGGACAGGCGTTTCCACAGATACGCAGTATTTT. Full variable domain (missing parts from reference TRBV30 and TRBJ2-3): SQTIHQWPATLVQPVGSPLSLECTVEGTSNPNLYWYRQAAGRGLQLLFYSVGIGQISSEVPQNLSASRPQDRQFILSSKKLLLSDSGFYLCAWSPRTGVSTDTQYFGPGTRLTVL.

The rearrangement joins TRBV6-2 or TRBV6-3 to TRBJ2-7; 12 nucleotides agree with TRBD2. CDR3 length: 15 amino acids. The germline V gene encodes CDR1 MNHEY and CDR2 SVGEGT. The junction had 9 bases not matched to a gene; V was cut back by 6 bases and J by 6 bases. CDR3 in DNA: TGTGCCAGCAGCCGACGGACTAGCGGGAAGGGCGAGCAGTACTTC. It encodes CASSRRTSGKGEQYF.

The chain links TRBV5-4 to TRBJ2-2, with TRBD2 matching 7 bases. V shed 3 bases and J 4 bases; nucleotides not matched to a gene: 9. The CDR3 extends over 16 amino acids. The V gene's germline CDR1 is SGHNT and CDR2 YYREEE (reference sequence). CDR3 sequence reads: CASSSGLAVGTGELFF. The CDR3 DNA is TGTGCCAGCAGCTCCGGGCTAGCGGTCGGCACCGGGGAGCTGTTTTTT.

The CDR3 DNA sequence: TGTGCCAGTAGTCGCGGCGGACTAGCGGTAAACAATGAGCAGTTCTTC. It yields the protein CASSRGGLAVNNEQFF. The chain recombines TRBV19 with TRBJ2-1; 10 positions match TRBD2. The J segment lost 5 bases and the V segment lost 5 bases, leaving 9 bases of the junction unmatched. The CDR3 has 16 residues. The germline gives CDR1 LNHDA, CDR2 SQIVND (reference sequence).